One sample yielded the 6 T cell receptor beta chains listed below, sequenced in a study of blood T cells in healthy people across ages. Combining a sample-barcoded 5' primer with a J-beta primer mix, a second PCR ran for roughly 7 to 11 cycles. A single record per CDR3 protein comes from TCRdb applying MiXCR to the 5' RACE reads. This table holds about 630,000 distinct CDR3 sequences, over 20% found once. Sample: blood. The receptors here all came from a man between 65 and 85 years old in good health.

This clonotype was detected only a few times. The chain carries TRBV9 and TRBJ1-1; possible D gene TRBD1, 6 bases. The V gene's germline CDR1 is SGDLS and CDR2 YYNGEE. This CDR3 is 13 amino acids long. V was cut by 7 bases and J by 2 bases, with 12 bases left in between. The chain's CDR3 is CASRGQDNTEAFF. CDR3 bases: TGTGCCAGCCGGGGGCAGGACAACACTGAAGCTTTCTTT.

The chain uses TRBV28 and TRBJ2-7, with no clear D. Germline-derived CDR1 and CDR2 are MDHEN and SYDVKM. The V gene lost 7 bases and the J gene lost 7 bases, with 17 bases spanning the gap. The length of the CDR3 is 13 residues. The CDR3 loop is CASKGVALVEQYF. The CDR3, as DNA: TGTGCCAGCAAGGGTGTTGCCCTAGTGGAGCAGTACTTC.

As concerns this clonotype: At one end, the junction sequence differs from germline, possibly due to a read error. J is TRBJ2-2 and V is TRBV12-3 or TRBV12-4, with D perhaps matching TRBD1 or TRBD2 (6 bases each). This CDR3 region has 15 residues. Here the CDR3 reads CASSPTRGNAGELFF. For the CDR3, the DNA is TGTGCCAGCAGCCCGACTAGGGGGAACGCCGGGGAGCTGTTTTTT.

The table lists this clonotype with a few counts. The junction does not match germline at one end; this may be a read error. The chain recombines TRBV4-1 with TRBJ1-2; D is ambiguous. In germline, CDR1 is MGHRA, CDR2 YSYEKL. CDR3 length: 12 amino acids. CDR3 residues: CAGSPNGRGYTF. The CDR3 nucleotides are TGCGCCGGCAGCCCAAACGGCAGAGGCTACACCTTC.

The CDR3: CASTNSAYNEQFF. The DNA for the CDR3 is TGTGCCAGCACCAACTCAGCCTACAATGAGCAGTTCTTC. The rearrangement joins TRBV9 to TRBJ2-1; D call uncertain. The germline gives CDR1 SGDLS, CDR2 YYNGEE. V was cut by 6 bases and J by 2 bases, with 9 bases left in between. The CDR3 is 13 amino acids.

The J gene is TRBJ2-1, the V gene TRBV12-3 or TRBV12-4; the D gene is possibly TRBD2 (8 bases). CDR3 length: 20 amino acids. With 7 bases removed from V and 5 bases from J, the gap between germline ends came to 33 bases. The chain's CDR3 is CASIFTGQSFSWRGDNEQFF. Here the CDR3 DNA reads TGTGCCAGCATCTTCACGGGACAGTCCTTCTCGTGGCGGGGGGACAATGAGCAGTTCTTC.